A selection of T cell receptor beta chains follows, all from one sample in a study of T cell repertoires in cytomegalovirus infection. TCRdb re-called the reads with MiXCR, one entry per CDR3 protein. This table has a few hundred thousand distinct CDR3 sequences, roughly a sixth appearing once. The sample comprised PBMCs. All receptors derive from a human donor in good health (CMV status not recorded). Some clones in this sample may be carry-over from other donors' samples. CDR3s include the opening cysteine and the closing phenylalanine or tryptophan. D genes are given only for firm matches. Where a row states a size, it is once, few, many or the class of an expanded clone; other rows omit it.

>TRBV9|NA|TRBD2|TRBJ2-1
CASSVSGVYNEQFF
TGTGCCAGCTCGGTTAGCGGGGTCTACAATGAGCAGTTCTTC
>TRBV7-9|many|TRBD1|TRBJ2-7
CASSSTGTGLAEQYF
TGTGCCAGCAGCTCCACCGGGACAGGTCTGGCCGAGCAGTACTTC
>TRBV20-1|NA|NA|TRBJ1-1
CSVLGSVTEAFF
TGCAGTGTTCTAGGCAGTGTCACTGAAGCTTTCTTT
>TRBV12-3/TRBV12-4|few|TRBD2|TRBJ2-3
CASSWKRLLAGGPHTQYF
TGTGCCAGCAGTTGGAAAAGACTACTAGCGGGGGGGCCTCATACGCAGTATTTT
>TRBV12-3/TRBV12-4|NA|TRBD1|TRBJ1-1
CASSFWTGGRGTEAFF
TGTGCCAGCAGTTTCTGGACAGGGGGCCGGGGTACTGAAGCTTTCTTT
>TRBV12-3/TRBV12-4|NA|TRBD2|TRBJ2-2
CASSLFGLAVGELFF
TGTGCCAGCAGTTTGTTTGGACTAGCGGTCGGGGAGCTGTTTTTT
>TRBV7-8|many|NA|TRBJ2-3
CASSRTLTDTQYF
TGTGCCAGCAGCCGGACCTTAACAGATACGCAGTATTTT
>TRBV6-2/TRBV6-3|many|NA|TRBJ2-7
CASSYFPETGYEQYF
TGTGCCAGCAGTTACTTCCCCGAGACTGGCTACGAGCAGTACTTC
>TRBV7-9|few|NA|TRBJ1-2
CASSSLRHIGYTF
TGTGCCAGCAGCTCGCTCAGACACATTGGCTACACCTTC
>TRBV28|many|NA|TRBJ2-6
CASSLGFSGANVLTF
TGTGCCAGCAGTCTCGGCTTCTCTGGGGCCAACGTCCTGACTTTC
>TRBV10-3|few|TRBD1|TRBJ2-7
CAIGTGGWEQYF
TGTGCCATCGGGACAGGGGGGTGGGAGCAGTACTTC
>TRBV7-9|NA|NA|TRBJ2-1
CASSLAGGGTFQRFF
TGTGCCAGCAGCTTAGCAGGGGGCGGGACTTTCCAGCGGTTCTTC
>TRBV6-6|NA|NA|TRBJ2-3
CASSYLTGRDTQYF
TGTGCCAGCAGTTACCTTACAGGGAGAGATACGCAGTATTTT
>TRBV7-6|few|NA|TRBJ2-6
CASSPRDGAPGANVLTF
TGTGCCAGCAGCCCCCGCGACGGGGCACCTGGGGCCAACGTCCTGACTTTC
>TRBV11-2|once|TRBD1|TRBJ1-2
CASSSRRDSENYGYTF
TGTGCCAGCAGCTCCCGACGGGACAGCGAGAACTATGGCTACACCTTC
>TRBV20-1|few|TRBD1|TRBJ1-2
CSATNRGQGSYGYTF
TGCAGTGCTACGAATCGCGGACAGGGGAGCTATGGCTACACCTTC
>TRBV6-1|many|TRBD2|TRBJ2-3
CASRPSGGIDTQYF
TGTGCCAGCAGGCCTAGCGGGGGAATAGATACGCAGTATTTT
>TRBV27|NA|TRBD1|TRBJ2-2
CASSLVQGVAGELFF
TGTGCCAGCAGTTTGGTTCAGGGGGTAGCCGGGGAGCTGTTTTTT